This paragraph covers one T cell receptor beta chain sequence. Antigen: not known. This sample stems from a study of T cells in Graves' hyperthyroidism and ophthalmopathy. Study findings and constraints: Most expanded thyroid clonotypes above 0.001 also appeared in blood. The model forecast ophthalmopathy, anticipating it by a median roughly 6 months before onset.

The definition of stable Graves' hyperthyroidism was no ophthalmopathy progression within 18 months. In making diagnoses, clinical symptoms, serum thyroxine and TRAb, thyroid ultrasound and orbital computed tomography were all used. Amplified regions were TCR beta CDR3 sequences from RNA transcripts. Carried out on the TCR CDR3, a first-round RT-PCR used the HTBI primer set. In TCRdb, the multiplex PCR reads were re-called with MiXCR into one record per CDR3 protein. The sample lists more than 75,000 distinct CDR3 sequences, roughly 56% occurring once. The ends lost 8 bases at V and 4 bases at J; junction bases unmatched: 10. Germline V lookup: CDR1 SGHTA, CDR2 FQGNSA. This CDR3 is built from 15 residues.

This chain uses TRBV7-2 with TRBJ1-1, with 10 bases fitting TRBD1. This clonotype originated in a woman between 35 and 50 years old with Graves' hyperthyroidism. The specimen was blood. The CDR3 protein is CASSLTDRGSTEAFF. CDR3 DNA sequence: TGTGCCAGCTCACTGACGGACAGGGGGAGCACTGAAGCTTTCTTT.